Sequencing of this T cell receptor beta chain was carried out in a study of T cell responses to AZD1222 COVID-19 vaccine. Study observations and caveats: Donors skewed white British and female; clonal diversity was possibly underestimated. There were repertoire samples only from the period after the peak T cell response. Spike-specific TCR breadth and depth went up after people got two AZD1222 doses.

Profiling relied on immunoSEQ multiplex PCR, and the TCRdb table lists in-frame clones only, not all of them. Among about 150,000 clones listed, just over 90% were seen once. With regard to this clone: What it binds is unknown.

The trim removed 2 bases at V and 5 bases at J, leaving 5 bases unmatched. CDR3 length: 14 residues. Germline V gives CDR1 KGHSH, CDR2 LQKENI. This TCR was sampled from an adult in good health. The material was peripheral blood, obtained on day 0 of AZD1222 vaccination. J is TRBJ1-1 and V is TRBV18, with 7 nucleotides matching TRBD1. CDR3 region: CASSPDREGTEAFF. The DNA for the CDR3 is TGTGCCAGCTCACCAGACAGGGAGGGAACTGAAGCTTTCTTT.